In this sample, the clone carrying this T cell receptor beta chain turned up once. Data came from immunoSEQ multiplex PCR; TCRdb stores just in-frame clones and leaves some out. The repertoire holds 410,000 or so clones, with around nine tenths as singletons. The data belong to a study of Ad26.COV2.S vaccination and SARS-CoV-2 variants. Study overall: In the study, Ad26.COV2.S was injected intramuscularly once, or twice 56 days apart.

Indicated treatment: 19 received Ad26.COV2.S at low or high dose, single or two shots; roughly 5 received placebo; per-sample allocation not given. Sampling took place 63 days after the first vaccine or placebo injection. Expressing Wuhan-strain SARS-CoV-2 spike, an Ad26 vector served as the vaccine. Trimming took off 7 bases at V and 1 base at J, with 9 bases between the two ends. Germline CDR1 is LNHDA and CDR2 is SQIVND (reference sequence). The CDR3 spans 13 residues. This chain connects TRBV19 to TRBJ2-3; D is unresolved. The TCR sequence derives from a person aged 18-65 years who received the Ad26.COV2.S COVID-19 vaccine or a placebo. Sequenced here: peripheral blood, sampled in a trial of Ad26.COV2.S vaccine versus placebo. This CDR3 reads CASKGEGTDTQYF. Here the CDR3 DNA reads TGTGCCAGTAAAGGAGAGGGCACAGATACGCAGTATTTT. Complete variable domain (other parts from reference TRBV19 and TRBJ2-3): DGGITQSPKYLFRKEGQNVTLSCEQNLNHDAMYWYRQDPGQGLRLIYYSQIVNDFQKGDIAEGYSVSREKKESFPLTVTSAQKNPTAFYLCASKGEGTDTQYFGPGTRLTVL.